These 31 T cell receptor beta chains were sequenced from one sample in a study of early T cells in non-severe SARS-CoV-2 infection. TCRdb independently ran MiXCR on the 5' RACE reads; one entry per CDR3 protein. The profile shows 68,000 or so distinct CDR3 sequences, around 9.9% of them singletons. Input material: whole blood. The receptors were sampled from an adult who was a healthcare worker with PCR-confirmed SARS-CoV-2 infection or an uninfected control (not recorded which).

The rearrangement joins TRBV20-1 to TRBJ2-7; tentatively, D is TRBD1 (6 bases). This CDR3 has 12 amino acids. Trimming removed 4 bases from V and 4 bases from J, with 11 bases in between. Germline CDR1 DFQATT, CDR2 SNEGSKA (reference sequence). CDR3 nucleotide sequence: TGCAGTGCTATGGACAGTCTTTACGAGCAGTACTTC. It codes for CSAMDSLYEQYF.

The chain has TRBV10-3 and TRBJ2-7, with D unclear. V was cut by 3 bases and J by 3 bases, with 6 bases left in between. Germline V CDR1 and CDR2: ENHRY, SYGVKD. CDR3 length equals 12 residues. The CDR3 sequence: CAISETNYEQYF. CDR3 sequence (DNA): TGTGCCATCAGTGAAACAAACTACGAGCAGTACTTC.

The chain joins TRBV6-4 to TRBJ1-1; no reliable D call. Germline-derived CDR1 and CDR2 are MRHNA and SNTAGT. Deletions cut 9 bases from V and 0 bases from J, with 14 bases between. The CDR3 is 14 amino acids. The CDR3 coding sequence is TGTGCCAGGAACCCACGGAAAATGAACACTGAAGCTTTCTTT. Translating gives CARNPRKMNTEAFF.

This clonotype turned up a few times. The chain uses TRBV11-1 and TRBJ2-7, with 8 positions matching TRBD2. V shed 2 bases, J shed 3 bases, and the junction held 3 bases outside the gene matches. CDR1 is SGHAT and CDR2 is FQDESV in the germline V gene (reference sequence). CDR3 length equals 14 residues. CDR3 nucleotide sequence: TGTGCCAGCAGCTTAATCGGGACTAGCTACGAGCAGTACTTC. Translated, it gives CASSLIGTSYEQYF.

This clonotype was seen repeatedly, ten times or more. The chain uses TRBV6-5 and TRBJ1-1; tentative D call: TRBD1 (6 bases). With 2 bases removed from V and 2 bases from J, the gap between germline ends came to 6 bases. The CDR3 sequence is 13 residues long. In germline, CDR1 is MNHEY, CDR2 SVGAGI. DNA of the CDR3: TGTGCCAGCAGTTACGGGGGCAACACTGAAGCTTTCTTT. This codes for CASSYGGNTEAFF.

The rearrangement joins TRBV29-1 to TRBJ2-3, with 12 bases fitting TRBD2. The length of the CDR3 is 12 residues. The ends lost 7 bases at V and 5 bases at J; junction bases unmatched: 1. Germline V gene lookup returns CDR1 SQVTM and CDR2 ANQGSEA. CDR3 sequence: CSAGLAGDTQYF. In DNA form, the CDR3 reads TGCAGCGCGGGACTAGCGGGAGATACGCAGTATTTT.

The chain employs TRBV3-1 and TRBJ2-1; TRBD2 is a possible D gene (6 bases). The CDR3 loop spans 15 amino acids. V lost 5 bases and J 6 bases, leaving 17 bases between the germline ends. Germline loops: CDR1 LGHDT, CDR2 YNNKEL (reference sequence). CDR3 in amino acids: CASSWGTGEGNEQFF. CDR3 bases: TGTGCCAGCAGCTGGGGGACGGGAGAGGGCAATGAGCAGTTCTTC.

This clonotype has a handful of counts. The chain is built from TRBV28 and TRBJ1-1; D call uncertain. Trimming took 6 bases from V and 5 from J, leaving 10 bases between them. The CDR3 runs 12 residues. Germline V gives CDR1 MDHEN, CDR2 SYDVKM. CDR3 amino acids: CASRRVNTEAFF. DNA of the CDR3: TGTGCCAGCAGGAGAGTTAATACTGAAGCTTTCTTT.

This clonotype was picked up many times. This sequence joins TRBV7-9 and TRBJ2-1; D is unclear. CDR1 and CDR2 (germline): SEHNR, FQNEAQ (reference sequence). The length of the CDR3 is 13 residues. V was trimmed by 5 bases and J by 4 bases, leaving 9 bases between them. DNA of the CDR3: TGTGCCAGCAGCCACGACGTATACAATGAGCAGTTCTTC. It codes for CASSHDVYNEQFF.

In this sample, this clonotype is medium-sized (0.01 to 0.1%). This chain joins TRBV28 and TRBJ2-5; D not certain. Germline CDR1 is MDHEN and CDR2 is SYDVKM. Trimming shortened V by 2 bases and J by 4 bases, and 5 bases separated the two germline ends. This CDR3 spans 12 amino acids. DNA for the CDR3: TGTGCCAGCAGTTTAACTCGAGAGACCCAGTACTTC. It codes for CASSLTRETQYF.

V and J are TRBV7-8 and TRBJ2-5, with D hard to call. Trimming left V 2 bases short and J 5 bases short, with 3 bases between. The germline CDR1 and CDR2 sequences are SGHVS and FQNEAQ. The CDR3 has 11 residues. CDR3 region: CASSLFETQYF. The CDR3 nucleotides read TGTGCCAGCAGCTTATTTGAGACCCAGTACTTC.

CDR3 nucleotides: TGTGCCAGCAGCCGGGGCCTCGAGCAGTACTTC. As protein: CASSRGLEQYF. The chain employs TRBV3-1 and TRBJ2-7; the D gene is possibly TRBD1 (5 bases). V shed 4 bases and J shed 6 bases, with 7 bases lying between them. Per the germline V gene, CDR1 is LGHDT and CDR2 is YNNKEL (reference sequence). This CDR3 is built from 11 residues.

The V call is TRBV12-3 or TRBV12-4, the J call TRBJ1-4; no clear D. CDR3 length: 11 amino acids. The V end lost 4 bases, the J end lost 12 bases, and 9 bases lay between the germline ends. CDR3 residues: CASSSLGELFF. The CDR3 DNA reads TGTGCCAGCAGTTCTCTTGGGGAACTGTTTTTT.

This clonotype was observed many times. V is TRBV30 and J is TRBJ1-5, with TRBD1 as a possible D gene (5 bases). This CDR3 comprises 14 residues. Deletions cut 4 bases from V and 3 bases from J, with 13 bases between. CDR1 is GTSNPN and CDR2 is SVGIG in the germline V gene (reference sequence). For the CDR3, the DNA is TGTGCCTGGAAAGTATCAGGGCTCAATCAGCCCCAGCATTTT. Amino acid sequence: CAWKVSGLNQPQHF.

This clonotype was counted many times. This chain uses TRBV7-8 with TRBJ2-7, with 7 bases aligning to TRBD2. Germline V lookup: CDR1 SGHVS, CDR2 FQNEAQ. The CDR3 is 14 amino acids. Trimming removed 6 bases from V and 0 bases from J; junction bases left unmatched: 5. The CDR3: CASRLSGSSYEQYF. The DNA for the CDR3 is TGTGCCAGCAGACTTAGCGGGTCCTCCTACGAGCAGTACTTC.

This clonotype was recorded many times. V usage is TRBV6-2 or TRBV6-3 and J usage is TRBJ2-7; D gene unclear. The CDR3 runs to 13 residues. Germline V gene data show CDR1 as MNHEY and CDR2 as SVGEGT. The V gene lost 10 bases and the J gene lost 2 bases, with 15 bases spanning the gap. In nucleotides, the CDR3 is TGTGCCACCAAAGGCCACCGAGCCTACGAGCAGTACTTC. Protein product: CATKGHRAYEQYF.

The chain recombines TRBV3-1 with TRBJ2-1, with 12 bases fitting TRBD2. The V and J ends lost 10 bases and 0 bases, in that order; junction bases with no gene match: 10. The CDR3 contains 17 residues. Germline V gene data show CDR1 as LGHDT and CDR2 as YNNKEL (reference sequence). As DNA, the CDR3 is TGTGCCACCGTCCCGGGACTAGCGGGTAGCTCCTACAATGAGCAGTTCTTC. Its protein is CATVPGLAGSSYNEQFF.

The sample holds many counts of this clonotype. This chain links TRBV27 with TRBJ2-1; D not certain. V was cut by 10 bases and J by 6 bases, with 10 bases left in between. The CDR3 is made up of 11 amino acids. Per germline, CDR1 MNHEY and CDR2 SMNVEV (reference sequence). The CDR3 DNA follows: TGTGCCACCTTTACTCGCAATGAGCAGTTCTTC. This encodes CATFTRNEQFF.

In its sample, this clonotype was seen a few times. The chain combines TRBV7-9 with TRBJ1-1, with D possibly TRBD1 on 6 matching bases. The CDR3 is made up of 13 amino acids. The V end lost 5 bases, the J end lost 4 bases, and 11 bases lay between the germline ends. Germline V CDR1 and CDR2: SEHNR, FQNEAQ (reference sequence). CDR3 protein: CASSPGTPTEAFF. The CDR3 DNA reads TGTGCCAGCAGCCCGGGGACACCCACTGAAGCTTTCTTT.

Written as DNA, the CDR3 is TGTGACCGCAGAAACATTCAGTACTTC. It encodes CDRRNIQYF. The chain joins TRBV10-3 to TRBJ2-4; D is undetermined. Per the germline V gene, CDR1 is ENHRY and CDR2 is SYGVKD. The CDR3 contains 9 residues.

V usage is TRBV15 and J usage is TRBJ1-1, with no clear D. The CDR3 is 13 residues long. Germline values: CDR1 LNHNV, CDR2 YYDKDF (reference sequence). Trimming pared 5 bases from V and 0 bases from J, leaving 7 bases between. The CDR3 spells CATSWKMNTEAFF. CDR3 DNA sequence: TGTGCCACCAGCTGGAAGATGAACACTGAAGCTTTCTTT.

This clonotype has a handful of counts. CDR3 DNA: TGCGCCAGCAGCCAAGCTATTATGCAGATACAGGGTAGTGAGCAGTTCTTC. It encodes CASSQAIMQIQGSEQFF. This rearrangement joins TRBV5-1 to TRBJ2-1; D is perhaps TRBD1 (6 bases). Germline-derived CDR1 and CDR2 are SGHRS and YFSETQ. The CDR3 totals 17 residues. V was trimmed by 4 bases and J by 9 bases, leaving 26 bases between them.

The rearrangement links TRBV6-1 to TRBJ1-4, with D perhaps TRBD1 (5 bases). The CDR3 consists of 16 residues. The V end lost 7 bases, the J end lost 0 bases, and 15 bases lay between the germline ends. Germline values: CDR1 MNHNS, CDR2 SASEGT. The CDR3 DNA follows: TGTGCCAGCATCCACGGGACGGAAGCAACTAATGAAAAACTGTTTTTT. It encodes CASIHGTEATNEKLFF.

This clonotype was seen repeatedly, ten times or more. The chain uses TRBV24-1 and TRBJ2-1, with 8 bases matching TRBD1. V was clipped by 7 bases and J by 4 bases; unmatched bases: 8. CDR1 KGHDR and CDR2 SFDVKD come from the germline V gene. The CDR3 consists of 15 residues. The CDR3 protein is CATSVGTGTYNEQFF. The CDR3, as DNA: TGTGCCACCAGCGTTGGGACAGGTACATACAATGAGCAGTTCTTC.

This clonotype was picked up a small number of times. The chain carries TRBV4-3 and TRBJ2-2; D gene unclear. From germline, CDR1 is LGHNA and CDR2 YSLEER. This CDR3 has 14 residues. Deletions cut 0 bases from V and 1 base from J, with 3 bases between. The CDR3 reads CASSQEMNTGELFF. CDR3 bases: TGCGCCAGCAGCCAAGAGATGAACACCGGGGAGCTGTTTTTT.

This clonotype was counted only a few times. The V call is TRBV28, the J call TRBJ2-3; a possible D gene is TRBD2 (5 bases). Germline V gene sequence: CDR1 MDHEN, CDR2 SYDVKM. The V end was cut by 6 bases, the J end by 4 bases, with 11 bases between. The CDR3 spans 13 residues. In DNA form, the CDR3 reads TGTGCCAGCAGGAGGACGGGGTCAGATACGCAGTATTTT. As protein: CASRRTGSDTQYF.

The CDR3 reads CASSLAARGTDTQYF. The CDR3 nucleotides read TGTGCCAGCTCACTGGCGGCGAGGGGCACAGATACGCAGTATTTT. The chain is built from TRBV18 and TRBJ2-3; D perhaps matches TRBD2 (5 bases). Germline V gene data show CDR1 as KGHSH and CDR2 as LQKENI. This CDR3 spans 15 amino acids. V was cut by 4 bases and J by 1 base, with 12 bases left in between.

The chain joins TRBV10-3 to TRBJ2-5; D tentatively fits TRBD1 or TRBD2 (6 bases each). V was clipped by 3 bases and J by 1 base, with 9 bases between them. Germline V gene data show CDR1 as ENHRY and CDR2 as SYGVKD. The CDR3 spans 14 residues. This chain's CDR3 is CAISDRGAQETQYF. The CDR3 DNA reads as TGTGCCATCAGTGATAGGGGGGCCCAAGAGACCCAGTACTTC.

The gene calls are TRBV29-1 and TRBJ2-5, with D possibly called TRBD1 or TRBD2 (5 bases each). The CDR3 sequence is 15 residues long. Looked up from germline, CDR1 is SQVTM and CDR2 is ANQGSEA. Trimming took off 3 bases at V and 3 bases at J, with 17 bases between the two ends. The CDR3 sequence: CSVDGGSGKEETQYF. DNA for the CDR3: TGCAGCGTTGATGGCGGGTCAGGGAAAGAAGAGACCCAGTACTTC. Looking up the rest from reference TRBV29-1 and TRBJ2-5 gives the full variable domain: SAVISQKPSRDICQRGTSLTIQCQVDSQVTMMFWYRQQPGQSLTLIATANQGSEATYESGFVIDKFPISRPNLTFSTLTVSNMSPEDSSIYLCSVDGGSGKEETQYFGPGTRLLVL.

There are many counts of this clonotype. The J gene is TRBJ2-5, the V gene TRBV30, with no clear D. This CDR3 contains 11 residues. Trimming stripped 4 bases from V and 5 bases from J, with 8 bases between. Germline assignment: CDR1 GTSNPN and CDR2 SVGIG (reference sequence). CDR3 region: CAWNVGETQYF. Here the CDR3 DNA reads TGTGCCTGGAATGTCGGGGAGACCCAGTACTTC.

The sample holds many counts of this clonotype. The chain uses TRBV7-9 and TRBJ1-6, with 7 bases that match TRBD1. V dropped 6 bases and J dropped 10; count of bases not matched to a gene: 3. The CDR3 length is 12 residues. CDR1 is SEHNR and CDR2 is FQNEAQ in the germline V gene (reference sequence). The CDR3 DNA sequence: TGTGCCAGCAGGCAGGGGGGCTCACCCCTCCACTTT. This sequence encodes CASRQGGSPLHF.